This TCR beta chain stems from a study of T cell changes during pregnancy in multiple sclerosis (dated by TCRdb to about 2019). General notes on the study: The study examined how the T cell repertoire changed over the course of pregnancy in women with multiple sclerosis.

Turning to this clone: Its specific antigen is unknown. No base-level quality is on record; no much larger clone is a single base apart.

The CDR3, cysteine through phenylalanine, is 13 amino acids long. Just CDR3 DNA is preserved here, 39 bases in frame from base 1. Libraries were built with the immunoSEQ multiplex PCR assay. TCRdb mirrors the immuneACCESS table, restricted to in-frame sequences. Some clones are absent from its copies; in checked studies, under half trace to an unresolved V gene, and the reason for the others is unknown. This sample is represented by about 67,000 clones; approximately 92% of them were singletons. The ten largest make up approximately 2.5% of the sample. This receptor was taken from a female donor with multiple sclerosis, enrolled in a pregnancy study. The sequences come from peripheral blood, collected in the first trimester of pregnancy. The rearranged segments are TRBV21-1 and TRBJ1-1; the tabulated D call, TRBD1, remains unverified against the DNA. TRBV21-1 is a documented pseudogene. This receptor carries the CDR3 CASRAQGNTEAFF. The DNA sequence reads TGTGCCAGCAGGGCGCAGGGAAACACTGAAGCTTTCTTT.